This T cell receptor beta chain was captured by sequencing in a study of T cells after yellow fever vaccination. Study-level results: It was the secondary response that reached its peak faster, day 5 versus 15, but it was weaker. From the bulk population, abundant clonotypes could contaminate and appear within FACS-sorted repertoires.

Each CDR3 protein is one row after TCRdb ran MiXCR on the 5' RACE reads. Seen here are approximately 600,000 distinct CDR3 sequences, roughly an eighth observed once, and the top ten hold under 15%. To note about this clonotype: Its specificity is not known.

After removal of 2 bases from V and 3 bases from J, the junction contained 7 bases not matched to a gene. Germline assignment: CDR1 MNHEY and CDR2 SMNVEV (reference sequence). This CDR3 is 16 amino acids long. J is TRBJ2-7 and V is TRBV27; 10 positions agree with TRBD1. The source is a man younger than 45 who received the YFV17D yellow fever vaccine. The sample in question was PBMCs, obtained on the day of the yellow fever booster vaccination. CDR3 coding DNA: TGTGCCAGCAGTTTAATAGGGACAGGGGCGAACTACGAGCAGTACTTC. Protein sequence: CASSLIGTGANYEQYF.